The rows below give T cell receptor beta chains drawn from one sample of a study of cytomegalovirus exposure and HLA in healthy donors. Data came from immunoSEQ multiplex PCR; TCRdb stores just in-frame clones and leaves some out. This repertoire shows around 150,000 clones, about two thirds found once; its top ten account for around 2.8%. Sequenced sample: PBMCs. The receptor set was obtained from a woman aged 25 to 39 in good health and CMV-seronegative. Both conserved end residues are part of each CDR3. Fields, in order: clone size, D gene, J gene, V gene, CDR3 DNA, CDR3 protein. The D gene is left open where the match is weak. Expanded clones get a size class; other rows say once, few or many, or leave the size out.

>-|-|TRBJ2-1|TRBV5-4
TGTGCCAGCAGCGAATTAACCGGGGAGCAGTTCTTC
CASSELTGEQFF
>once|TRBD2|TRBJ2-7|TRBV7-2
TGTGCCAGCACCCTAAAGTGGACAGCATCTAGCGGGAGCCCCTACGAGCAGTACTTC
CASTLKWTASSGSPYEQYF
>-|TRBD1|TRBJ2-1|TRBV9
TGTGCCAGCAGCGTAGCCGGAGAGGGGGCTTGGAATGAGCAGTTCTTC
CASSVAGEGAWNEQFF
>-|-|TRBJ2-1|TRBV5-1
TGCGCCAGCAGCTCGACTCGGAACTACAATGAGCAGTTCTTC
CASSSTRNYNEQFF
>-|-|TRBJ2-3|TRBV5-6
TGTGCCAGCAGCGCCCAGGGGCGGGGGAATACGCAGTATTTT
CASSAQGRGNTQYF
>-|-|TRBJ2-4|TRBV6-5
TGTGCCAGCAGTTACGGGGGCCGGGGGGCATACATTCAGTACTTC
CASSYGGRGAYIQYF
>few|TRBD2|TRBJ2-3|TRBV28
TGTGCCAGCAGTATCACTGGACTAGCGGGTATAACAGATACGCAGTATTTT
CASSITGLAGITDTQYF
>-|TRBD1|TRBJ2-5|TRBV5-6
TGTGCCAGCAGCTTAGGGGGCCCAGGAGAGACCCAGTACTTC
CASSLGGPGETQYF
>-|-|TRBJ2-1|TRBV15
TGTGCCACCAGCAGCCCAGGGCGACACGTTTTCAATGAGCAGTTCTTC
CATSSPGRHVFNEQFF
>-|TRBD2|TRBJ2-1|TRBV4-2
TGTGCCAGCAGCCCCGAAGCTTTACTAGCGGACTCCTACAATGAGCAGTTCTTC
CASSPEALLADSYNEQFF
>-|-|TRBJ1-2|TRBV6-6
TGTGCCAGCAGTCCAAATCTAATTTCCGGCTACACCTTC
CASSPNLISGYTF
>-|TRBD1|TRBJ1-2|TRBV19
TGTGCCAGTAGTTCCGGGCCCGGGACAGGGGACGGCTACACCTTC
CASSSGPGTGDGYTF
>-|TRBD1|TRBJ2-2|TRBV6-6
TGTGCCAGCGTAACCGGGACAGCAAACACCGGGGAGCTGTTTTTT
CASVTGTANTGELFF
>few|TRBD2|TRBJ2-1|TRBV5-1
TGCGCCAGCAGGCCGGGACTAGCGGGAGGCAATGAGCAGTTCTTC
CASRPGLAGGNEQFF
>-|TRBD1|TRBJ2-7|TRBV19
TGTGCCAGTAGTATGCCGGGACAGGGGTACCACGAGCAGTACTTC
CASSMPGQGYHEQYF
>-|TRBD2|TRBJ2-7|TRBV7-6
TGTGCCAGCAGCCTAGGTCGGGACTACTCCTACGAGCAGTACTTC
CASSLGRDYSYEQYF
>-|-|TRBJ2-1|TRBV28
TGTGCCAGCAGTTTGGGGGGAGTAAGATACAATGAGCAGCTCTTC
CASSLGGVRYNEQLF
>-|TRBD1|TRBJ1-5|TRBV27
TGTGCCAGCAGTTTGGAAGGGGGCCCTTATAATCAGCCCCAGCATTTT
CASSLEGGPYNQPQHF
>few|-|TRBJ1-1|TRBV5-1
TGCGCCAGCAGCTGGACCTCCCAGGGGCTACACTCATTGAACACTGAAGCTTTCTTT
CASSWTSQGLHSLNTEAFF
>-|-|TRBJ1-2|TRBV6-6
TGTGCCAGCAGTTCTATAAAGGACTATGGCTACCCCTTC
CASSSIKDYGYPF
>-|-|TRBJ2-5|TRBV10-3
TGTGCCATCCGTGAACCTGGAGGGACCCAGTACTTC
CAIREPGGTQYF
>-|TRBD2|TRBJ2-1|TRBV28
TGTGCCAGCAGTACGAGTAGGGGGGAGACTAGCGGAAACAATGAGCAGTTCTTC
CASSTSRGETSGNNEQFF
>-|-|TRBJ2-7|TRBV18
TGTGCCAGCTCACCAGGGCGGGGAGACTACGAGCAGTACTTC
CASSPGRGDYEQYF
>-|-|TRBJ2-5|TRBV6-6
TGTGCCAGCAGTCCCCAGGTGGGGGCTCAGACCCAGTACTTC
CASSPQVGAQTQYF
>-|-|TRBJ1-2|TRBV15
TGTGCCACCAGCAGAGATCGGGGAGACTATGGCTACACCTTC
CATSRDRGDYGYTF
>few|TRBD1|TRBJ2-6|TRBV2
TGTGCCAGCAATCTAGACAGGGGGTGGGCCAACGTCCTGACTTTC
CASNLDRGWANVLTF
>-|-|TRBJ2-2|TRBV12-5
TGTGCTAGTGGTTTAGGGGCTGCGAACACCGGGGAGCTGTTTTTT
CASGLGAANTGELFF
>-|TRBD1|TRBJ2-7|TRBV5-1
TGCGCCAGCAGCGGGGGACAGGCCTACGAGCAGTACTTC
CASSGGQAYEQYF
>-|-|TRBJ1-2|TRBV2
TGTGCCAGCAGTGAATATCGGCAGGACTCCTATGGCTACACCTTC
CASSEYRQDSYGYTF
>-|-|TRBJ2-5|TRBV7-2
TGTGCCAGCAGCCCTAGTCTGAATCAAGAGACCCAGTACTTC
CASSPSLNQETQYF
>few|-|TRBJ2-6|TRBV6-6
TGTGCCAGCAACTTTGCGGGGGCCAACGTCCTGACTTTC
CASNFAGANVLTF
>-|TRBD1|TRBJ2-5|TRBV5-6
TGTGCCAGCAGCTTGGTGGGGACAGAAGAGACCCAGTACTTC
CASSLVGTEETQYF
>few|-|TRBJ1-2|TRBV29-1
TGCAGCGTTGTTCGGGCGGGCTATGGCTACACCTTC
CSVVRAGYGYTF
>few|-|TRBJ2-3|TRBV21-1
TGTGCCAGCAGCAAAACCACGAGAGAGATAGCGGATACGCAGTATTTT
CASSKTTREIADTQYF
>few|-|TRBJ2-7|TRBV4-1
TGCGCCAGCAGCCAAGATGAAATGGCGGTGGCCTCCTACGAGCAGTACTTC
CASSQDEMAVASYEQYF
>-|-|TRBJ1-1|TRBV19
TGTGCCAGTAGGGCGGGGGGGTCGGCCGAAGCTTTCTTT
CASRAGGSAEAFF
>-|TRBD2|TRBJ2-1|TRBV5-4
TGTGCCAGCAGACTCACTAGCGGGGGGGGCTATGAGCAGTTCTTC
CASRLTSGGGYEQFF
>-|-|TRBJ1-6|TRBV2
TGTGCCAGAAGCGTTCCACGGGGAAATTCACCCCTCCACTTT
CARSVPRGNSPLHF
>-|TRBD1|TRBJ2-2|TRBV10-3
TGTGCCATCAGGCCCCCCGGACAGGGGGGGAACACCGGGGAGCTGTTTTTT
CAIRPPGQGGNTGELFF
>-|-|TRBJ2-3|TRBV7-2
TGTGCCAGCAGCTATAATTGGGGTACAGGGCCCGGGGAGGATACGCAGTATTTT
CASSYNWGTGPGEDTQYF
>-|-|TRBJ1-1|TRBV20-1
TGCAGTGCAACGGGTCTTTCCAGAGCTTTCTTT
CSATGLSRAFF
>-|TRBD1|TRBJ1-2|TRBV30
TGTGCCTGGAATGAACTTTTGGGACAGGGACTCGCTGGCTACACCTTC
CAWNELLGQGLAGYTF
>-|-|TRBJ1-5|TRBV28
TGTGCCAGCACCGCGACAGAATTGCCCCAGCATTTT
CASTATELPQHF
>-|-|TRBJ1-1|TRBV28
TGTGCCAGCAGTTTTGTAGTAGGGGTTATGAACACTGAAGCTTTCTTT
CASSFVVGVMNTEAFF
>once|-|TRBJ1-2|TRBV5-1
TGCGCCAGCAGGACCCAGACAGGACTTGAAGGCTACACCTTC
CASRTQTGLEGYTF
>-|TRBD1|TRBJ1-3|TRBV7-9
TGTGCCAGCAGCTTAGGATACAGGGGGGCAAGCTCTGGAAACACCATATATTTT
CASSLGYRGASSGNTIYF
>-|-|TRBJ2-3|TRBV28
TGTGCCCGTGATAGCCCCCCCCCAGATACGCAGTATTTT
CARDSPPPDTQYF
>-|-|TRBJ1-3|TRBV5-4
TGTGCCAGCAGCTTGGTAGGAGGGGCTGGAAACACCATATATTTT
CASSLVGGAGNTIYF
>few|TRBD2|TRBJ2-7|TRBV5-6
TGTGCCAGCAGCTACGGACTAGCGGGAGACTACGAGCAGTACTTC
CASSYGLAGDYEQYF
>-|TRBD1|TRBJ2-5|TRBV7-3
TGTGCCAGCAGCCCGGACAGGGTTGAGACCCAGTACTTC
CASSPDRVETQYF
>-|-|TRBJ2-1|TRBV2
TGTGCCAGCACGTTATCGGGAACTTACAATGAGCAGTTCTTC
CASTLSGTYNEQFF
>-|-|TRBJ2-2|TRBV28
TGTGCCAGCAGTTGGGGGCTAGGGGCGGGGGAAAACACCGGGGAGCTGTTTTTT
CASSWGLGAGENTGELFF
>-|-|TRBJ2-7|TRBV27
TGTGCCAGCAGTTTCCCTTACGAGCAGTACTTC
CASSFPYEQYF
>once|-|TRBJ2-7|TRBV19
TGTGCCAGTAGTTACGGACAGCCCTACGAGCAGTACTTC
CASSYGQPYEQYF
>-|-|TRBJ1-6|TRBV5-6
TGTGCCAGCAGCGACTGGGTCCGTTCACCCCTCCACTTT
CASSDWVRSPLHF
>-|TRBD2|TRBJ2-7|TRBV10-3
TGTGCCATCAGAGGAGCGGGAGTCGCCTACGAGCAGTACTTC
CAIRGAGVAYEQYF
>-|-|TRBJ1-5|TRBV10-3
TGTGCCATCAGTGAGGGCCTTCCCAATCAGCCCCAGCATTTT
CAISEGLPNQPQHF